The entry below describes one T cell receptor beta chain. The sample originates from a study of blood T cell repertoires in COVID-19. Produced via immunoSEQ multiplex PCR; TCRdb's table is partial and in-frame only. The table includes roughly 380,000 clones, 70% to 90% detected once. This TCR was sampled from a woman in her 40s with COVID-19, enrolled during active disease. Sequencing was done on a sample of peripheral blood.

CDR3 sequence reads: CASSTGGEDEKLFF. CDR3 bases: TGTGCCAGCAGTACAGGGGGCGAGGATGAAAAACTGTTTTTT. The chain has TRBV6-2 or TRBV6-3 and TRBJ1-4, with 9 bases identical to TRBD1. The CDR3 runs 14 residues. V trimming: 5 bases; J trimming: 6 bases; junction bases outside the gene matches: 4. Germline loops: CDR1 MNHEY, CDR2 SVGEGT.